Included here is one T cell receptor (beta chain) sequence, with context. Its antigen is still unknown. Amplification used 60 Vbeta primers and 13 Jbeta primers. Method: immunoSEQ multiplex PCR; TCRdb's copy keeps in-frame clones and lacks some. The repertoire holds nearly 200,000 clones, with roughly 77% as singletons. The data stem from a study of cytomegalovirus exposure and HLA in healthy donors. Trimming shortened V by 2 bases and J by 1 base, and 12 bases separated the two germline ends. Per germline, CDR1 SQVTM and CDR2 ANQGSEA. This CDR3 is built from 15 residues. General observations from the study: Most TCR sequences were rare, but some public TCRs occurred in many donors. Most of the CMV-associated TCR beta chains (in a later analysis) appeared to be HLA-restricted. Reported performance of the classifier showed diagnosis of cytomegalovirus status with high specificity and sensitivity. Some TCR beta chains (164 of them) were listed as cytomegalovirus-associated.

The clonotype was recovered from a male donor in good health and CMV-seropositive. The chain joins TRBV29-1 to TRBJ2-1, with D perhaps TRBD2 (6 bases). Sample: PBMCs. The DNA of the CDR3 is TGCAGCGTTGAACTAGCGATCCCATCCTACAATGAGCAGTTCTTC. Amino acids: CSVELAIPSYNEQFF.